This entry describes one T cell receptor (beta chain). The data were taken from a study of blood T cell repertoires in COVID-19. Study at large: The United States, Italy and Spain supplied acute and convalescent COVID-19 samples. PBMCs, B-cell-depleted T cells, or T cells provided the cDNA or gDNA that made up the material.

This CDR3 comprises 15 residues. Per the germline V gene, CDR1 is SGHRS and CDR2 is YFSETQ. V dropped 0 bases and J dropped 3 bases, with 12 bases sitting between them. Original processing notes: Amplification of reference gene primers provided the estimated nucleated cell counts. The data were produced by immunoSEQ multiplex PCR, yet TCRdb's version contains in-frame clones alone and is incomplete. V, J and clone size were drawn from that table, and D and trimming were deduced from the DNA. The sample lists nearly 200,000 clones, around four fifths occurring once. Seattle patient enrollment occurred during active infection, with longitudinal follow-up thereafter.

The receptor was derived from a man aged 55 to 70 with COVID-19, enrolled during active disease. Input material: peripheral blood. The chain is built from TRBV5-1 and TRBJ1-1, with a weak D call TRBD1 (5 bases). CDR3 DNA sequence: TGCGCCAGCAGCTTGGGGGCAGGGTCGGACACTGAAGCTTTCTTT. This encodes CASSLGAGSDTEAFF. The variable domain in full, completed from reference TRBV5-1 and TRBJ1-1, reads KAGVTQTPRYLIKTRGQQVTLSCSPISGHRSVSWYQQTPGQGLQFLFEYFSETQRNKGNFPGRFSGRQFSNSRSEMNVSTLELGDSALYLCASSLGAGSDTEAFFGQGTRLTVV.